The present entry profiles one T cell receptor (beta chain) with its context. These data originate in a study of T cells in localized non-small cell lung cancer. The V end was cut by 3 bases, the J end by 5 bases, with 23 bases between. The germline V gene encodes CDR1 GTSNPN and CDR2 SVGIG (reference sequence). The CDR3 is made up of 17 amino acids. The data were produced by immunoSEQ multiplex PCR, yet TCRdb's version contains in-frame clones alone and is incomplete. The table records about 45,000 clones, 81% of them present only once. The chain joins TRBV30 to TRBJ2-1, with D hard to call. The sequenced sample was peripheral blood mononuclear cells, obtained before any cancer treatment. The TCR comes from a man between 40 and 70 years old with stage III lung adenocarcinoma. The CDR3 sequence is CAWSAFISGPEDNEQFF. In nucleotides, the CDR3 is TGTGCCTGGAGCGCCTTTATTTCCGGGCCCGAGGACAATGAGCAGTTCTTC.